These 3 T cell receptor beta chains were all obtained from the same sample, sequenced in a study of post-analysis software for immune sequencing data. Built from TCR beta cDNA, the libraries had unique molecular identifiers in them. From the PCR reads, TCRdb called clonotypes with MiXCR, one entry per CDR3 protein. The table shows about 800,000 distinct CDR3 sequences, with 30% occurring only once. Findings and caveats of the study: Higher frequency in patients than in controls was seen for roughly five TRBV segments, with TRBV5-6, TRBV5-1 and TRBV20-1 among them.

These receptors' antigens are unknown. Material: blood. These receptors all come from a girl aged 10 to 17 with multiple sclerosis.

Concerning this clonotype itself: A clone one base away is much larger, so this may be a read error. This rearrangement joins TRBV3-1 to TRBJ2-4; 9 bases agree with TRBD1. The J call may be faulty, since TRBJ2-7 better matches the DNA end. The CDR3 extends over 13 amino acids. The germline CDR1 and CDR2 sequences are LGHDT and YNNKEL (reference sequence). CDR3 protein: CAGRPTGGDEQYF. CDR3 sequence (DNA): TGTGCCGGCAGACCTACAGGGGGCGACGAGCAGTACTTC.

The genes are TRBV4-2 and TRBJ1-2, with 7 bases identical to TRBD1. The CDR3 contains 17 residues. The junction had 8 bases not matched to a gene; V was cut back by 0 bases and J by 1 base. From germline, CDR1 is LGHNA and CDR2 YNFKEQ. DNA for the CDR3: TGTGCCAGCAGCCAAGATAGCGGGGACAGAAGTAACTATGGCTACACCTTC. Encoded protein: CASSQDSGDRSNYGYTF.

The sample holds many counts of this clonotype. V usage is TRBV20-1 and J usage is TRBJ2-1; 7 bases agree with TRBD1. Losses at the gene ends were 6 bases for V and 2 bases for J; bases not matched to a gene: 1. Germline V lookup: CDR1 DFQATT, CDR2 SNEGSKA (reference sequence). The CDR3 spans 12 residues. CDR3 sequence (DNA): TGCAGTGCGGGACAGCCCTACAATGAGCAGTTCTTC. Amino acid sequence: CSAGQPYNEQFF.